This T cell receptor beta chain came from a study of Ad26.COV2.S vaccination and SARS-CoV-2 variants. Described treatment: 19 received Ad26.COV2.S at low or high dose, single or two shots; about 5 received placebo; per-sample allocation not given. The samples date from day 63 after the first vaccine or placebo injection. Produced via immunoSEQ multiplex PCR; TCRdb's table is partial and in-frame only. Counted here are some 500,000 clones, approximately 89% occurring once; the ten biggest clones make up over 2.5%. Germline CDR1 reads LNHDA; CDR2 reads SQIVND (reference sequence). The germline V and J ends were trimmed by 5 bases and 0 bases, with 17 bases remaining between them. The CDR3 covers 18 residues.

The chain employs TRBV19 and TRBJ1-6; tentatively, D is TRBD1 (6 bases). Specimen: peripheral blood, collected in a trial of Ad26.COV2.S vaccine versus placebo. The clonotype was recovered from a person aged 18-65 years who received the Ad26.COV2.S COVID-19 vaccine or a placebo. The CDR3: CASSHTLTGSSYNSPLHF. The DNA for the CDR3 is TGTGCCAGTAGTCATACACTCACAGGGAGCTCCTATAATTCACCCCTCCACTTT.